This paragraph reports one T cell receptor (beta chain). With V trimmed by 2 bases and J by 5 bases, 5 bases remained unmatched. CDR3 length: 15 amino acids. Germline loops: CDR1 MDHEN, CDR2 SYDVKM. Original analysis: Reference gene primers were amplified, and this amplification served to estimate nucleated cell counts. The protocol was immunoSEQ multiplex PCR, while the TCRdb copy is restricted to in-frame clones and leaves out a portion. V and J calls and clone size follow that table, whereas D and trimming were derived from the DNA. This sample yields about 94,000 clones, of which roughly 70% are seen a single time; 3% to 4.5% belongs to the top ten. Patients of the Seattle cohort, enrolled during active infection, were followed longitudinally. This specimen belongs to a study of blood T cell repertoires in COVID-19. Background on the study: The samples span acute and convalescent COVID-19 from the United States, Italy and Spain. Sources were T cells, B-cell-depleted T cells, or PBMCs; the material itself was cDNA or gDNA.

This receptor was obtained from a man in his 70s with COVID-19, enrolled during active disease. Material: peripheral blood. V usage is TRBV28 and J usage is TRBJ1-4; 7 bases agree with TRBD1. CDR3 region: CASSLATGPNEKLFF. DNA of the CDR3: TGTGCCAGCAGTTTAGCGACAGGGCCAAATGAAAAACTGTTTTTT. Filled out from reference TRBV28 and TRBJ1-4, the complete variable domain reads DVKVTQSSRYLVKRTGEKVFLECVQDMDHENMFWYRQDPGLGLRLIYFSYDVKMKEKGDIPEGYSVSREKKERFSLILESASTNQTSMYLCASSLATGPNEKLFFGSGTQLSVL.